This T cell receptor beta chain was identified during a study of long-term antiretroviral therapy in people with HIV. Findings and caveats of the study: Diversity measured after ART increased yet remained under transplant donor controls. The repertoire was dominated at all time points by clones expanded before ART.

Details on this clone: Its specificity is not known.

V lost 4 bases to trimming and J lost 2 bases, with 8 bases between them. Germline loops: CDR1 MDHEN, CDR2 SYDVKM. The CDR3 has 13 residues. It was version v3.0 of the immunoSEQ assay that was run at survey level. The data were produced by immunoSEQ multiplex PCR, yet TCRdb's version contains in-frame clones alone and is incomplete. Of approximately 34,000 clones in the sample, about four fifths are singletons; the top ten hold less than 8%. The sequence was obtained from a young man with HIV. The V gene is TRBV28, the J gene TRBJ1-2; a weak D match, TRBD1 (5 bases). Sequencing was performed on unsorted PBMCs, taken 1 year after starting antiretroviral therapy. CDR3 nucleotide sequence: TGTGCCAGCAGTTCCGGACAAAACTATGGCTACACCTTC. Amino acids: CASSSGQNYGYTF.